The next 21 T cell receptor beta chains were all read from a single sample in a study of PD-1 blockade in classical Hodgkin lymphoma. With no exception, relapse followed autologous stem cell transplantation in all patients, and brentuximab vedotin exposure varied. Profiled with immunoSEQ multiplex PCR; TCRdb holds only in-frame clones, not every one. The table shows fewer than 90,000 clones, with 85% to 95% occurring only once. Sequencing was performed on peripheral blood mononuclear cells (PBMCs), taken at baseline. Source of these receptors: a human donor with classical Hodgkin lymphoma.

This chain connects TRBV7-7 to TRBJ2-7, with D perhaps matching TRBD1 (5 bases). The germline gives CDR1 SSHAT, CDR2 FNYEAQ (reference sequence). CDR3 size: 13 residues. V was cut by 4 bases and J by 2 bases, with 9 bases left in between. CDR3 sequence reads: CASSWTPPYEQYF. The CDR3 coding sequence is TGTGCCAGCAGCTGGACACCTCCCTACGAGCAGTACTTC. Using reference TRBV7-7 and TRBJ2-7 for the parts outside the CDR3, the full variable domain is GAGVSQSPRYKVTKRGQDVTLRCDPISSHATLYWYQQALGQGPEFLTYFNYEAQPDKSGLPSDRFSAERPEGSISTLTIQRTEQRDSAMYRCASSWTPPYEQYFGPGTRLTVT.

This clone was observed a single time. This chain connects TRBV27 to TRBJ1-1; D call uncertain. The CDR3 covers 14 residues. Deletions cut 3 bases from V and 2 bases from J, with 10 bases between. Looked up from germline, CDR1 is MNHEY and CDR2 is SMNVEV (reference sequence). This CDR3 is CASSFNSFNTEAFF. The DNA of the CDR3 is TGTGCCAGCAGTTTCAACAGCTTCAACACTGAAGCTTTCTTT.

About this clone: The junction does not match germline at one end; this may be a read error. This chain joins TRBV6-5 and TRBJ2-7; 12 bases match TRBD2. Germline assignment: CDR1 MNHEY and CDR2 SVGAGI. This CDR3 has 13 residues. The CDR3 coding sequence is TGTGCCAGCAGGCCGGGACTAGCGGGCGCCGTACACTTC. Translating gives CASRPGLAGAVHF.

This clone is a singleton in its sample. The chain employs TRBV7-3 and TRBJ2-1, with D perhaps TRBD1 or TRBD2 (5 bases each). The germline V gene encodes CDR1 SGHTA and CDR2 FQGTGA. Trimming removed 1 base from V and 13 bases from J, with 14 bases in between. The CDR3 runs to 13 residues. The CDR3 here is CASSLMGESQQFF. The CDR3 DNA reads as TGTGCCAGCAGCTTAATGGGGGAAAGCCAACAGTTCTTC.

The chain combines TRBV15 with TRBJ1-1, with D tentatively TRBD1 (6 bases). Trimming removed 3 bases from V and 0 bases from J, with 11 bases in between. This CDR3 has 15 amino acids. The germline V gene encodes CDR1 LNHNV and CDR2 YYDKDF (reference sequence). CDR3 sequence: CATSRDSFMNTEAFF. The CDR3 bases are TGTGCCACCAGCAGGGACAGCTTCATGAACACTGAAGCTTTCTTT.

This clone showed up just once. The chain recombines TRBV18 with TRBJ2-3; TRBD2 might be the D (6 bases). This CDR3 comprises 15 residues. The ends were cut back, 2 bases at V and 1 base at J, with 10 bases in the middle. Per the germline V gene, CDR1 is KGHSH and CDR2 is LQKENI. The CDR3 loop reads CASSPSASGTDTQYF. The CDR3 bases are TGTGCCAGCTCACCATCCGCTAGCGGCACAGATACGCAGTATTTT.

The chain is built from TRBV5-1 and TRBJ1-2, with D possibly being TRBD1 (6 bases). Germline V gives CDR1 SGHRS, CDR2 YFSETQ. This CDR3 is 15 amino acids long. Trimming took off 4 bases at V and 0 bases at J, with 13 bases between the two ends. This CDR3 reads CASSLSRTANYGYTF. The CDR3 nucleotides read TGCGCCAGCAGCCTTTCTCGGACAGCTAACTATGGCTACACCTTC. Full variable domain (missing parts from reference TRBV5-1 and TRBJ1-2): KAGVTQTPRYLIKTRGQQVTLSCSPISGHRSVSWYQQTPGQGLQFLFEYFSETQRNKGNFPGRFSGRQFSNSRSEMNVSTLELGDSALYLCASSLSRTANYGYTFGSGTRLTVV.

This rearrangement joins TRBV7-2 to TRBJ2-1; D might be TRBD1 or TRBD2, each matching 6 bases. The CDR3 extends over 14 amino acids. Germline V CDR1 and CDR2: SGHTA, FQGNSA. V was shortened by 4 bases and J by 8 bases, with 15 bases between the two germline ends. The CDR3 region has the DNA TGTGCCAGCAGCTATTTCGAGGGGGAGGATGAGCAGTTCTTC. Translating it yields CASSYFEGEDEQFF.

The chain combines TRBV28 with TRBJ1-5; D is undetermined. The CDR3 is 12 amino acids. Germline V gene data show CDR1 as MDHEN and CDR2 as SYDVKM. V was shortened by 7 bases and J by 0 bases, with 4 bases between the two germline ends. For the CDR3, the DNA is TGTGCCAGCACGGTTAGCAATCAGCCCCAGCATTTT. It specifies CASTVSNQPQHF.

The chain employs TRBV5-5 and TRBJ2-5; 13 nucleotides agree with TRBD2. The CDR3 spans 17 residues. Germline values: CDR1 SGHKS, CDR2 YYEKEE (reference sequence). After removal of 2 bases from V and 4 bases from J, the junction contained 8 bases not matched to a gene. In DNA form, the CDR3 reads TGTGCCAGCAGCTTCGGACTAGCGGGAGAGGTGGGAGAGACCCAGTACTTC. It encodes CASSFGLAGEVGETQYF. Together with reference TRBV5-5 and TRBJ2-5, the CDR3 gives the full variable domain: DAGVTQSPTHLIKTRGQQVTLRCSPISGHKSVSWYQQVLGQGPQFIFQYYEKEERGRGNFPDRFSARQFPNYSSELNVNALLLGDSALYLCASSFGLAGEVGETQYFGPGTRLLVL.

The chain carries TRBV7-9 and TRBJ2-7; 8 bases are a match to TRBD1. Germline V gives CDR1 SEHNR, CDR2 FQNEAQ (reference sequence). The CDR3 has 15 amino acids. With V trimmed by 5 bases and J by 4 bases, 10 bases remained unmatched. CDR3 sequence: CASSPGGQGLYEQYF. CDR3 coding DNA: TGTGCCAGCAGCCCCGGCGGACAGGGCCTATACGAGCAGTACTTC.

The table lists this clone with a few counts. The V and J genes are TRBV10-3 and TRBJ2-2; 10 bases agree with TRBD2. Looked up from germline, CDR1 is ENHRY and CDR2 is SYGVKD. Germline trimming cut 10 bases from V and 7 bases from J; bases unmatched to any gene: 6. CDR3 length equals 13 residues. The CDR3, as DNA: TGTGCCACCAGGACTAGCGGCGACGGGGAGCTGTTTTTT. This translates into CATRTSGDGELFF.

The chain has TRBV2 and TRBJ2-5; D is perhaps TRBD2 (5 bases). Germline CDR1 SNHLY, CDR2 FYNNEI. The CDR3 contains 13 residues. Trimming removed 7 bases at V and 5 bases at J, with 14 bases between. The CDR3 DNA is TGTGCCAGCATTGTGAGGGAGAAGGAGACCCAGTACTTC. Its protein is CASIVREKETQYF.

The chain uses TRBV7-8 and TRBJ2-5, with 7 bases matching TRBD1. Germline V gene sequence: CDR1 SGHVS, CDR2 FQNEAQ. J was trimmed by 3 bases and V by 0 bases; bases with no gene match: 7. The CDR3 is 16 amino acids. CDR3 in amino acids: CASSLARTGVKETQYF. CDR3 DNA sequence: TGTGCCAGCAGCTTAGCTCGGACAGGAGTTAAAGAGACCCAGTACTTC. Based on the CDR3 plus reference TRBV7-8 and TRBJ2-5, the full variable domain is GAGVSQSPRYKVAKRGQDVALRCDPISGHVSLFWYQQALGQGPEFLTYFQNEAQLDKSGLPSDRFFAERPEGSVSTLKIQRTQQEDSAVYLCASSLARTGVKETQYFGPGTRLLVL.

The rearrangement links TRBV4-1 to TRBJ2-7; 7 bases fit TRBD1. The germline CDR1 and CDR2 sequences are MGHRA and YSYEKL. This CDR3 is built from 16 residues. The junction had 11 bases not matched to a gene; V was cut back by 4 bases and J by 2 bases. This CDR3 reads CASSPGQPNTPYEQYF. Here the CDR3 DNA reads TGCGCCAGCAGCCCGGGACAGCCAAACACCCCCTACGAGCAGTACTTC.

This rearrangement joins TRBV6-6 to TRBJ1-5, with D possibly matching TRBD1 (6 bases). The CDR3 is 14 residues long. CDR1 MNHNY and CDR2 SVGAGI come from the germline V gene (reference sequence). V was pared by 0 bases and J by 5 bases, with 8 bases between. The DNA of the CDR3 is TGTGCCAGCAGTTACTCGACAGGATATCAGCCCCAGCATTTT. Its protein product is CASSYSTGYQPQHF.

This clone was observed once. This chain links TRBV19 with TRBJ2-3; D call uncertain. Germline assignment: CDR1 LNHDA and CDR2 SQIVND (reference sequence). CDR3 length equals 13 residues. Deletions cut 3 bases from V and 2 bases from J, with 6 bases between. The CDR3 spells CASSIGLTDTQYF. The DNA of the CDR3 is TGTGCCAGTAGTATCGGCCTCACAGATACGCAGTATTTT.

This sequence joins TRBV18 and TRBJ1-2; D may be TRBD1 (6 bases). Germline V gene sequence: CDR1 KGHSH, CDR2 LQKENI. The CDR3 runs to 13 residues. The V and J ends lost 6 bases and 8 bases respectively, with 16 bases between them. This chain's CDR3 is CASSGGDKTGYTF. The CDR3 DNA reads as TGTGCCAGCTCTGGGGGGGACAAAACAGGCTACACCTTC.

V gene TRBV7-9 combines with J gene TRBJ2-3; D possibly uses TRBD1 or TRBD2 (5 bases each). Trimming took off 5 bases at V and 4 bases at J, with 13 bases between the two ends. This CDR3 is 14 amino acids long. Germline values: CDR1 SEHNR, CDR2 FQNEAQ (reference sequence). In DNA, the CDR3 is TGTGCCAGCAGCACGGCTAGGGGACCAGATACGCAGTATTTT. Translated: CASSTARGPDTQYF.

The rearrangement uses TRBV2 and TRBJ2-2; D is perhaps TRBD1 or TRBD2 (6 bases each). The CDR3 consists of 15 residues. Trimming removed 10 bases from V and 0 bases from J, with 15 bases in between. Germline lookup yields CDR1 SNHLY and CDR2 FYNNEI. CDR3 in amino acids: CANSYREANTGELFF. The CDR3 coding sequence is TGTGCCAACTCCTACAGGGAGGCGAACACCGGGGAGCTGTTTTTT.

The V gene is TRBV27, the J gene TRBJ2-1; D gene uncertain. V was pared by 10 bases and J by 4 bases, with 17 bases between. Germline CDR1 is MNHEY and CDR2 is SMNVEV (reference sequence). There are 14 residues in the CDR3. CDR3 sequence: CATKVGNGYNEQFF. The CDR3 bases are TGTGCCACCAAAGTGGGGAACGGGTACAATGAGCAGTTCTTC.